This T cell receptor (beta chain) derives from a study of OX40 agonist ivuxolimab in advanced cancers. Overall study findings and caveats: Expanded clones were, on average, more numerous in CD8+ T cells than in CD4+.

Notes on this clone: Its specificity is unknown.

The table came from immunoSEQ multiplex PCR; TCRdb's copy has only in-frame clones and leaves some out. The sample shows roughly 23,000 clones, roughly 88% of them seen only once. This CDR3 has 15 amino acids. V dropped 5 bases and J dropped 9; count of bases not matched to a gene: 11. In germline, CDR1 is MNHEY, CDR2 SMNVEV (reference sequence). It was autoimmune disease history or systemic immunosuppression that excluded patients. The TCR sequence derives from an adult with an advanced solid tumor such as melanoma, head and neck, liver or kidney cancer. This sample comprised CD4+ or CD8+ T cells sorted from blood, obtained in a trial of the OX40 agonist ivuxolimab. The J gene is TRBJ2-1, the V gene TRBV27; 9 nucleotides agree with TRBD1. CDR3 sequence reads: CASSPSTTGGSEQFF. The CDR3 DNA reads TGTGCCAGCAGTCCTTCCACGACAGGGGGTAGTGAGCAGTTCTTC.